The rows below give T cell receptor beta chains drawn from one sample of a study of response to subunit inactivated influenza vaccine. TCRdb re-called the RT-PCR reads through MiXCR, storing one row per CDR3 protein. The data contain around 170,000 distinct CDR3 sequences, about 10% of them seen just once; the ten biggest clones take up 35% to 40%. This specimen consisted of CD8+ T cells sorted from PBMCs, obtained approximately 25 months after vaccination. Receptor source: a man aged 45-69 years who received an inactivated influenza vaccine. Each CDR3 is given with its conserved first and last residue. The D gene is left open where the match is weak. Size values are once, few and many counts, or a class for expanded clones, and some rows have none.

>-|-|13|TRBV29-1|TRBJ2-2
CSGGGTGAGELFF
TGCAGCGGGGGGGGCACGGGCGCCGGGGAGCTGTTTTTT
>many|-|14|TRBV12-3/TRBV12-4|TRBJ1-5
CASSSTGSNQPQHF
TGTGCCAGCAGTTCGACAGGATCCAATCAGCCCCAGCATTTT
>few|-|13|TRBV7-2|TRBJ1-5
CASAEWSNQPQHF
TGTGCCAGCGCGGAGTGGAGCAATCAGCCCCAGCATTTT
>-|TRBD2|14|TRBV5-1|TRBJ2-1
CASSLNGRDNEQFF
TGCGCCAGCAGCTTGAACGGGAGGGACAATGAGCAGTTCTTC
>many|TRBD1|16|TRBV18|TRBJ2-1
CASSPKGTGSGNEQFF
TGTGCCAGCTCACCAAAAGGGACAGGGTCGGGCAATGAGCAGTTCTTC
>-|TRBD2|16|TRBV10-3|TRBJ2-1
CAISGGLAGVENEQFF
TGTGCCATCAGTGGTGGACTAGCGGGAGTTGAGAATGAGCAGTTCTTC
>few|-|14|TRBV7-9|TRBJ2-7
CASSLDLVSYEQYF
TGTGCCAGCAGCCTTGACCTAGTTTCCTACGAGCAGTACTTC
>-|-|16|TRBV5-1|TRBJ2-7
CASSPGGVSYPYEQYF
TGCGCCAGCAGCCCCGGGGGCGTCTCCTACCCCTACGAGCAGTACTTC
>-|-|14|TRBV12-3/TRBV12-4|TRBJ2-5
CASSNTGGQETQYF
TGTGCCAGCAGCAATACCGGGGGCCAAGAGACCCAGTACTTC
>-|TRBD2|14|TRBV4-1|TRBJ2-7
CASSQTAGTYEQYF
TGCGCCAGCAGCCAAACAGCGGGGACCTACGAGCAGTACTTC
>few|TRBD1|15|TRBV4-3|TRBJ2-7
CASSPGTDSSYEQYF
TGCGCCAGCAGCCCTGGGACAGACAGCTCCTACGAGCAGTACTTC
>many|-|13|TRBV12-3/TRBV12-4|TRBJ1-2
CASSLSANYGYTF
TGTGCCAGCAGTTTATCAGCTAACTATGGCTACACCTTC
>-|-|15|TRBV11-1|TRBJ2-2
CASSLTLQGAGELFF
TGTGCCAGCAGCTTAACGCTACAGGGCGCCGGGGAGCTGTTTTTT
>few|-|15|TRBV12-3/TRBV12-4|TRBJ2-1
CAISFMNGEWNEQFF
TGTGCCATCAGTTTCATGAACGGGGAATGGAATGAGCAGTTCTTC
>-|TRBD1|15|TRBV27|TRBJ2-5
CASSYNPYRGETQYF
TGTGCCAGCAGTTACAACCCCTACAGGGGGGAGACCCAGTACTTC
>-|TRBD2|16|TRBV4-1|TRBJ2-7
CASSQRTSGGSYEQYF
TGCGCCAGCAGCCAGAGAACTAGCGGGGGGTCCTACGAGCAGTACTTC
>-|TRBD1|16|TRBV4-2|TRBJ1-1
CASSQGPTGENTEAFF
TGTGCCAGCAGCCAAGGTCCGACAGGGGAGAACACTGAAGCTTTCTTT
>-|TRBD2|13|TRBV14|TRBJ2-1
CASSQHTSGGSIF
TGTGCCAGCAGCCAACATACTAGCGGGGGCTCAATATTC
>few|-|15|TRBV6-2/TRBV6-3|TRBJ2-7
CASRTPGRTIYEQYF
TGTGCCAGCAGAACCCCGGGACGAACCATCTACGAGCAGTACTTC
>-|TRBD2|20|TRBV9|TRBJ2-3
CASSVTIGGTLAGATDTQYF
TGTGCCAGCAGCGTAACGATCGGGGGTACCCTAGCGGGAGCCACAGATACGCAGTATTTT
>-|-|17|TRBV21-1|TRBJ2-1
CASNKAVRDSAYNEQFF
TGTGCCAGCAACAAGGCAGTTAGGGACAGCGCCTACAATGAGCAGTTCTTC
>-|TRBD1|17|TRBV27|TRBJ2-7
CASSDRGQSRGYYEQYF
TGTGCCAGCTCCGACAGGGGGCAGTCTAGGGGATACTACGAGCAGTACTTC
>many|-|12|TRBV5-5|TRBJ2-1
CASSLSLDEQFF
TGTGCCAGCAGCTTGTCTCTCGATGAGCAGTTCTTC
>-|TRBD1|14|TRBV27|TRBJ1-2
CASRQGASYYGYTF
TGTGCCAGCAGGCAGGGGGCCTCCTACTATGGCTACACCTTC
>many|-|17|TRBV13|TRBJ2-1
CASSRLFAGRGYNEQFF
TGTGCCAGCAGCCGCCTTTTTGCGGGCAGGGGATACAATGAGCAGTTCTTC
>few|-|12|TRBV7-9|TRBJ2-1
CASSRTVDEQFF
TGTGCCAGCAGCAGGACAGTCGATGAGCAGTTCTTC
>many|-|16|TRBV12-3/TRBV12-4|TRBJ2-1
CASSPLRGALANEQFF
TGTGCCAGCAGTCCTCTACGGGGGGCGCTGGCCAATGAGCAGTTCTTC
>few|TRBD2|14|TRBV7-9|TRBJ2-2
CASSWTSGTGELFF
TGTGCCAGCAGCTGGACTAGCGGGACCGGGGAGCTGTTTTTT
>few|TRBD2|18|TRBV5-6|TRBJ2-3
CASSSGTSGGAWPDTQYF
TGTGCCAGCAGCTCCGGGACTAGCGGGGGGGCATGGCCAGATACGCAGTATTTT
>-|-|15|TRBV7-9|TRBJ2-7
CASSEVDSATYEQYF
TGTGCCAGCAGCGAGGTGGACAGCGCTACCTACGAGCAGTACTTC
>few|TRBD2|15|TRBV3-1|TRBJ2-1
CASSTSGSTYNEQFF
TGTGCCAGCAGTACGAGCGGGAGTACCTACAATGAGCAGTTCTTC
>many|-|14|TRBV29-1|TRBJ2-5
CSVEVGTRGETQYF
TGCAGCGTTGAAGTCGGGACGAGGGGGGAGACCCAGTACTTC
>few|-|12|TRBV9|TRBJ1-5
CASGTSNQPQHF
TGTGCCAGCGGGACTAGCAATCAGCCCCAGCATTTT
>few|-|15|TRBV27|TRBJ1-1
CASTQGGFGNTEAFF
TGTGCCAGCACCCAGGGAGGGTTCGGGAACACTGAAGCTTTCTTT
>-|TRBD1|13|TRBV20-1|TRBJ1-1
CSASDRAGPGAFF
TGCAGTGCTTCCGACAGGGCCGGGCCTGGGGCTTTCTTT
>many|-|15|TRBV20-1|TRBJ1-2
CSARDFGTTGYGYTF
TGCAGTGCTAGAGATTTTGGCACGACGGGCTATGGCTACACCTTC
>few|-|14|TRBV4-1|TRBJ2-7
CASSQVFFSYEQYF
TGCGCCAGCAGCCAAGTTTTTTTCTCCTACGAGCAGTACTTC
>many|-|14|TRBV3-1|TRBJ1-4
CASSPGTTNEKLFF
TGTGCCAGCAGCCCCGGGACAACTAATGAAAAACTGTTTTTT
>few|-|13|TRBV6-2/TRBV6-3|TRBJ1-2
CASSYASNYGYTF
TGTGCCAGCAGTTACGCCAGCAACTATGGCTACACCTTC
>many|-|16|TRBV12-3/TRBV12-4|TRBJ2-3
CASSNPRRGNTDTQYF
TGTGCCAGCAGCAATCCACGGCGGGGAAACACAGATACGCAGTATTTT
>many|-|15|TRBV6-2/TRBV6-3|TRBJ2-1
CASSVRTAAYSEQFF
TGTGCCAGCTCAGTGCGGACGGCCGCCTACAGTGAGCAGTTCTTC
>-|-|14|TRBV5-6|TRBJ2-7
CASSPTEGVYEQYF
TGTGCCAGCAGCCCGACGGAGGGGGTCTACGAGCAGTACTTC
>few|TRBD2|16|TRBV28|TRBJ2-1
CASSPLAGGPYNEQFF
TGTGCCAGCAGCCCTCTAGCGGGAGGGCCTTACAATGAGCAGTTCTTC
>few|TRBD1|14|TRBV12-5|TRBJ1-1
CASGFEGQGTEAFF
TGTGCTAGTGGTTTTGAAGGACAGGGGACTGAAGCTTTCTTT
>-|TRBD1|14|TRBV15|TRBJ2-1
CATIGTGGVDEQFF
TGTGCCACTATTGGGACAGGGGGAGTCGATGAGCAGTTCTTC